The 27 T cell receptor beta chains below were found in one sample sequenced in a study of T cells in Graves' hyperthyroidism and ophthalmopathy. Amplification of TCR beta CDR3 regions was performed using RNA transcripts as template. During a first-round RT-PCR of the TCR CDR3, the HTBI primer set was used. In TCRdb, the multiplex PCR reads were re-called with MiXCR into one record per CDR3 protein. The data show approximately 30,000 distinct CDR3 sequences, with around 50% seen just once and 25% held by the top ten. The sequenced sample consisted of blood. The source is a woman aged 40-49 years with Graves' ophthalmopathy.

The chain is built from TRBV7-2 and TRBJ2-3; 10 bases agree with TRBD1. The CDR3 consists of 15 residues. Trimming removed 3 bases from V and 2 bases from J; junction bases left unmatched: 2. Germline V gene sequence: CDR1 SGHTA, CDR2 FQGNSA. CDR3 in DNA: TGTGCCAGCAGCTTTGACAGGGGGCACACAGATACGCAGTATTTT. Amino acids: CASSFDRGHTDTQYF. Looking up the rest from reference TRBV7-2 and TRBJ2-3 gives the full variable domain: GAGVSQSPSNKVTEKGKDVELRCDPISGHTALYWYRQSLGQGLEFLIYFQGNSAPDKSGLPSDRFSAERTGGSVSTLTIQRTQQEDSAVYLCASSFDRGHTDTQYFGPGTRLTVL.

The chain combines TRBV29-1 with TRBJ2-1, with D perhaps TRBD2 (5 bases). Trimming cost V 8 bases and J 7 bases, with 18 bases left between them. Looked up from germline, CDR1 is SQVTM and CDR2 is ANQGSEA. CDR3 length: 13 residues. The CDR3 protein is CSSLLLESNEQFF. The CDR3 nucleotides read TGCAGCAGTTTATTACTAGAATCGAATGAGCAGTTCTTC.

At least ten counts were recorded for this clonotype. This chain connects TRBV6-2 or TRBV6-3 to TRBJ1-5; D is possibly TRBD1 (6 bases). Trimming removed 7 bases at V and 5 bases at J, with 21 bases between. Germline V CDR1 and CDR2: MNHEY, SVGEGT. This CDR3 comprises 16 residues. The CDR3 region is CASTPSSPGAHQPQHF. CDR3 in DNA: TGTGCCAGCACCCCGTCGTCTCCGGGGGCACATCAGCCCCAGCATTTT.

This clonotype appeared many times. The chain carries TRBV20-1 and TRBJ1-4; D perhaps matches TRBD1 (6 bases). Per the germline V gene, CDR1 is DFQATT and CDR2 is SNEGSKA (reference sequence). The germline V and J ends were trimmed by 6 bases and 4 bases, with 15 bases remaining between them. This CDR3 spans 14 amino acids. In DNA form, the CDR3 reads TGCAGTGCGCCCACAGGGCCTTATAATGAAAAACTGTTTTTT. Amino acids: CSAPTGPYNEKLFF.

This clonotype appeared many times. The rearrangement uses TRBV25-1 and TRBJ2-7; D is unclear. Trimming cost V 0 bases and J 5 bases, with 8 bases left between them. CDR3 size: 13 residues. The germline gives CDR1 MGHDK, CDR2 SYGVNS. The CDR3 loop is CASSEYRADEQYF. The CDR3 region has the DNA TGTGCCAGCAGTGAATATAGGGCGGACGAGCAGTACTTC.

This clonotype was recorded at least ten times. The rearrangement joins TRBV20-1 to TRBJ2-1; 13 bases are shared with TRBD2. CDR3 length: 18 amino acids. Germline V CDR1 and CDR2: DFQATT, SNEGSKA (reference sequence). The trim removed 0 bases at V and 4 bases at J, leaving 9 bases unmatched. The CDR3 here is CSARDKKTSGGSYNEQFF. The DNA for the CDR3 is TGCAGTGCTAGAGATAAAAAGACTAGCGGGGGGTCTTACAATGAGCAGTTCTTC.

This clonotype was detected many times. The chain uses TRBV9 and TRBJ2-5, with a tentative D call TRBD2 (6 bases). V lost 0 bases and J 2 bases, leaving 11 bases between the germline ends. The CDR3 is 15 residues long. Germline CDR1 and CDR2: SGDLS and YYNGEE. The CDR3 reads CASSVDSGGQETQYF. Here the CDR3 DNA reads TGTGCCAGCAGCGTAGATAGCGGCGGGCAAGAGACCCAGTACTTC.

The V gene is TRBV15, the J gene TRBJ1-4, with D tentatively TRBD1 (6 bases). Trimming shortened V by 2 bases and J by 7 bases, and 14 bases separated the two germline ends. The CDR3 runs 15 residues. Looked up from germline, CDR1 is LNHNV and CDR2 is YYDKDF (reference sequence). CDR3 loop: CATSRTTGHGEKLFF. The CDR3 DNA follows: TGTGCCACCAGCAGAACAACAGGGCACGGTGAAAAACTGTTTTTT.

This clonotype came up many times. The rearrangement joins TRBV19 to TRBJ2-1; a possible D gene is TRBD2 (6 bases). This CDR3 spans 16 amino acids. Trimming took 5 bases from V and 2 from J, leaving 16 bases between them. From germline, CDR1 is LNHDA and CDR2 SQIVND (reference sequence). The CDR3 bases are TGTGCCAGTAGTTTGGGCGGGATCTCTCCCTACAATGAGCAGTTCTTC. Its protein is CASSLGGISPYNEQFF. Drawing the rest from reference TRBV19 and TRBJ2-1, the complete variable domain is DGGITQSPKYLFRKEGQNVTLSCEQNLNHDAMYWYRQDPGQGLRLIYYSQIVNDFQKGDIAEGYSVSREKKESFPLTVTSAQKNPTAFYLCASSLGGISPYNEQFFGPGTRLTVL.

The table lists this clonotype with many counts. J is TRBJ2-5 and V is TRBV5-1; 11 bases agree with TRBD2. The CDR3 sequence is 14 residues long. After removal of 5 bases from V and 4 bases from J, the junction contained 4 bases not matched to a gene. Germline loops: CDR1 SGHRS, CDR2 YFSETQ. The CDR3 sequence is CASRPGLAGETQYF. CDR3 coding DNA: TGCGCCAGCAGACCAGGACTAGCGGGAGAGACCCAGTACTTC.

At least ten counts were recorded for this clonotype. A much more abundant neighbour one base away suggests this may be a read error. This chain joins TRBV9 and TRBJ1-2; TRBD1 is a possible D gene (5 bases). CDR3 size: 16 residues. Per germline, CDR1 SGDLS and CDR2 YYNGEE. Trimming removed 2 bases at V and 7 bases at J, with 21 bases between. The CDR3 loop reads CASSVRVGIGASGYTF. For the CDR3, the DNA is TGTGCCAGCAGCGTTCGTGTCGGGATTGGGGCGAGTGGCTACACCTTC.

J is TRBJ2-2 and V is TRBV7-2, with 7 positions matching TRBD2. This CDR3 spans 15 amino acids. The V segment lost 1 base and the J segment 4 bases; nucleotides outside the gene matches: 3. The germline V gene encodes CDR1 SGHTA and CDR2 FQGNSA. The DNA for the CDR3 is TGTGCCAGCAGCTTAGAACTAGCGTCCACCGGGGAGCTGTTTTTT. Its protein product is CASSLELASTGELFF.

The table lists this clonotype with a few counts. The rearrangement joins TRBV30 to TRBJ2-1; D may be TRBD2 (7 bases). From germline, CDR1 is GTSNPN and CDR2 SVGIG (reference sequence). The V end lost 4 bases, the J end lost 3 bases, and 19 bases lay between the germline ends. This CDR3 spans 16 amino acids. CDR3 sequence reads: CAWTKGGAQVYNEQFF. In DNA form, the CDR3 reads TGTGCCTGGACAAAGGGGGGGGCACAAGTCTACAATGAGCAGTTCTTC.

This clonotype was recorded at least ten times. Here the CDR3 DNA reads TGTGCCAGCAGTGACCCCAGGACTAGCGGGCGGACCTACAATGAGCAGTTCTTC. Its translation: CASSDPRTSGRTYNEQFF. The rearrangement links TRBV6-1 to TRBJ2-1; 11 nucleotides match TRBD2. V was clipped by 3 bases and J by 2 bases; unmatched bases: 9. The CDR3 is 18 amino acids. Looked up from germline, CDR1 is MNHNS and CDR2 is SASEGT.

This chain joins TRBV6-1 and TRBJ2-7; TRBD1 matches at 8 bases. In germline, CDR1 is MNHNS, CDR2 SASEGT. The CDR3 totals 15 residues. J was trimmed by 7 bases and V by 9 bases; bases with no gene match: 17. Written as DNA, the CDR3 is TGTGCCAGTTCAGGGGGCGGACTACCTTGCTGGGAGCAGTACTTC. Amino acids: CASSGGGLPCWEQYF.

The chain employs TRBV6-6 and TRBJ2-5; 14 bases line up with TRBD2. Trimming took 2 bases from V and 5 from J; bases not matched to a gene: 1. The CDR3 contains 15 residues. The germline V gene encodes CDR1 MNHNY and CDR2 SVGAGI (reference sequence). This CDR3 is CASSYGLAGGETQYF. CDR3 bases: TGTGCCAGCAGTTACGGACTAGCGGGAGGCGAGACCCAGTACTTC.

The chain recombines TRBV25-1 with TRBJ2-1, with TRBD2 matching 8 bases. The CDR3 totals 15 residues. The germline CDR1 and CDR2 sequences are MGHDK and SYGVNS. The chain's CDR3 is CVLLLERESYNEQFF. CDR3 DNA sequence: TGTGTACTTCTCTTGGAGCGGGAGAGCTACAATGAGCAGTTCTTC.

About this clonotype: A much larger clone sits a single nucleotide away, making a read error possible. The chain recombines TRBV2 with TRBJ1-4; D unclear. The CDR3 has 12 residues. Germline assignment: CDR1 SNHLY and CDR2 FYNNEI. The germline V and J ends were trimmed by 11 bases and 5 bases, with 12 bases remaining between them. Written as DNA, the CDR3 is TGTGCCGGCCGTCTCGGGAATGAAAAACTGTTTTTT. It specifies CAGRLGNEKLFF. The whole variable domain, remainder taken from reference TRBV2 and TRBJ1-4, is EPEVTQTPSHQVTQMGQEVILRCVPISNHLYFYWYRQILGQKVEFLVSFYNNEISEKSEIFDDQFSVERPDGSNFTLKIRSTKLEDSAMYFCAGRLGNEKLFFGSGTQLSVL.

The V and J genes are TRBV20-1 and TRBJ1-1; 7 nucleotides line up with TRBD1. The CDR3 is 13 residues long. The trim removed 6 bases at V and 2 bases at J, leaving 6 bases unmatched. CDR1 DFQATT and CDR2 SNEGSKA come from the germline V gene (reference sequence). The CDR3 loop reads CSARTGRNTEAFF. In DNA form, the CDR3 reads TGCAGTGCAAGGACAGGCAGAAACACTGAAGCTTTCTTT.

Note on this clonotype: A junction boundary mismatches the germline segment, possibly from a read error. This rearrangement joins TRBV7-6 to TRBJ2-4; D unresolved. The CDR3 loop spans 13 amino acids. Germline values: CDR1 SGHVS, CDR2 FNYEAQ. Here the CDR3 reads CVSSLDVKSIQYF. CDR3 sequence (DNA): TGTGTCAGCAGCTTAGACGTTAAAAGCATTCAGTACTTC.

The table lists this clonotype with many counts. The gene calls are TRBV27 and TRBJ1-6; possibly TRBD1 for D (6 bases). Looked up from germline, CDR1 is MNHEY and CDR2 is SMNVEV (reference sequence). CDR3 length: 15 amino acids. Trimming left V 0 bases short and J 9 bases short, with 12 bases between. CDR3 DNA sequence: TGTGCCAGCAGTTTATCATTTTTGGGGGCTTCACCCCTCCACTTT. Protein sequence: CASSLSFLGASPLHF.

The chain has TRBV24-1 and TRBJ1-1, with 10 bases fitting TRBD1. Germline V gene sequence: CDR1 KGHDR, CDR2 SFDVKD. CDR3 length: 15 amino acids. Losses at the gene ends were 4 bases for V and 8 bases for J; bases not matched to a gene: 9. The CDR3 is CATSDTRGTGDEAFF. The CDR3 coding sequence is TGTGCCACCAGTGACACCCGTGGGACAGGGGACGAAGCTTTCTTT.

On this clonotype itself: A much larger clone is a single base away; this may be a read error. This chain joins TRBV18 and TRBJ2-7; no clear D. This CDR3 spans 12 amino acids. The ends were cut back, 3 bases at V and 3 bases at J, with 6 bases in the middle. Germline V CDR1 and CDR2: KGHSH, LQKENI. CDR3 residues: CASSPMNYEQYF. The DNA for the CDR3 is TGTGCCAGCTCACCTATGAACTACGAGCAGTACTTC. Combining the CDR3 with reference TRBV18 and TRBJ2-7 gives the whole variable domain NAGVMQNPRHLVRRRGQEARLRCSPMKGHSHVYWYRQLPEEGLKFMVYLQKENIIDESGMPKERFSAEFPKEGPSILRIQQVVRGDSAAYFCASSPMNYEQYFGPGTRLTVT.

In this sample, this clonotype turned up many times. This CDR3 reads CASSQPGQGIMIYGYTF. CDR3 in DNA: TGTGCCAGCAGTCAACCGGGACAGGGGATTATGATCTATGGCTACACCTTC. The chain combines TRBV6-4 with TRBJ1-2, with 10 bases lining up with TRBD1. J lost 4 bases, V lost 5 bases, and 13 bases had no gene match. This CDR3 contains 17 residues. CDR1 and CDR2 from the germline V gene are MRHNA and SNTAGT.

The V call is TRBV4-3, the J call TRBJ1-5; 7 bases are a match to TRBD1. V lost 2 bases and J lost 6; bases outside the gene matches: 10. The germline V gene encodes CDR1 LGHNA and CDR2 YSLEER. CDR3 length: 16 amino acids. The CDR3 DNA follows: TGCGCCAGCAGCCAAAGGTACCAGGGGGGTTGTCAGCCCCAGCATTTT. Translating it yields CASSQRYQGGCQPQHF.

Concerning this clonotype itself: Sequence at one end of the junction differs from germline and may be a read error. This rearrangement joins TRBV9 to TRBJ1-1; 7 nucleotides line up with TRBD1. The CDR3 has 16 amino acids. CDR1 and CDR2 (germline): SGDLS, YYNGEE. This CDR3 reads CASRVGAGGVNTEAFF. CDR3 sequence (DNA): TGTGCCAGTAGGGTAGGGGCAGGGGGTGTGAACACGGAAGCTTTCTTT.

This clonotype was seen just once. This rearrangement joins TRBV20-1 to TRBJ2-3, with D possibly matching TRBD1 (5 bases). Deletions cut 6 bases from V and 11 bases from J, with 18 bases between. CDR3 length: 12 amino acids. Germline CDR1 DFQATT, CDR2 SNEGSKA (reference sequence). CDR3 sequence (DNA): TGCAGTGCGGTTCAGGGCTACAATGAGCAGTATTTT. Translated: CSAVQGYNEQYF.